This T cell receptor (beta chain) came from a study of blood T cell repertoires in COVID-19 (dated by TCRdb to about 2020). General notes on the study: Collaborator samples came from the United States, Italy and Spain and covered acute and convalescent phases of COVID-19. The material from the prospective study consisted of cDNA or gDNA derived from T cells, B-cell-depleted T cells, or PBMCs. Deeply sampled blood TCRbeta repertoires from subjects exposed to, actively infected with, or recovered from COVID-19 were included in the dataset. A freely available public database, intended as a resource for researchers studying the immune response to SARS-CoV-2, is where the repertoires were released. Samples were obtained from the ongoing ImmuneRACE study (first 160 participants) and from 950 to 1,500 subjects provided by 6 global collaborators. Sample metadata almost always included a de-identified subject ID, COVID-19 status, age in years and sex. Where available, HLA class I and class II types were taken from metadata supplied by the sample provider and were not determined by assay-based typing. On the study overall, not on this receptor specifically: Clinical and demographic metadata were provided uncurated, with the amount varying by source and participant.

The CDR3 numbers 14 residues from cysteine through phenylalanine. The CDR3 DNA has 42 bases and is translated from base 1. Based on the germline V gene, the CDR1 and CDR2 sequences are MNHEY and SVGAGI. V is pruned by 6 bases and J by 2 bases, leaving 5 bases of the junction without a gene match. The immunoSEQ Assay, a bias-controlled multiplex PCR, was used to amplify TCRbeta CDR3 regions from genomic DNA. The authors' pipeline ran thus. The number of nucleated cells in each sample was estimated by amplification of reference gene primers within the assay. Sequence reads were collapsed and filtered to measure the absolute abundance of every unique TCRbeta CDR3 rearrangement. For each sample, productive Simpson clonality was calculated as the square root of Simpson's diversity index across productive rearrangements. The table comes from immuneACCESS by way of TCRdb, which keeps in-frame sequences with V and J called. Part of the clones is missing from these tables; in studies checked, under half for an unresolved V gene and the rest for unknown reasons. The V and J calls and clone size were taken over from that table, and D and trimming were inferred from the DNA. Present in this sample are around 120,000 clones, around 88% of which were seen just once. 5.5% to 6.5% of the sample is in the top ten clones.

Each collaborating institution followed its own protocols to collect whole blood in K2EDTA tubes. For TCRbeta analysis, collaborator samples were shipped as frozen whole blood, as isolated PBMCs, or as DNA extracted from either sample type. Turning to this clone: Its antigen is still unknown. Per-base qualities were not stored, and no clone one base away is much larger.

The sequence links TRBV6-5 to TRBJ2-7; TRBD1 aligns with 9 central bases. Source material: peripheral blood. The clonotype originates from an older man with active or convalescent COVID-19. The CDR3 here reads CASRSGTGTYEQYF. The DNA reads TGTGCCAGCAGATCCGGGACAGGGACCTACGAGCAGTACTTC.